The 9 T cell receptor beta chains reported below all come from one sample, sequenced in a study of T-cell memory formation after mild COVID-19. TCRdb independently ran MiXCR on the 5' RACE reads; one entry per CDR3 protein. The table includes about 190,000 distinct CDR3 sequences, around 25% detected once. The sequencing sample was made of PBMCs or a T cell subset sorted from them (not recorded which). These receptors all come from an adult woman who had mild COVID-19 (a few samples of this study predate the infection). Cell type and time point are not known.

This chain joins TRBV6-1 and TRBJ2-3; D is unclear. CDR3 length: 12 residues. Germline V gene sequence: CDR1 MNHNS, CDR2 SASEGT. Trimming removed 2 bases at V and 8 bases at J, with 8 bases between. Here the CDR3 reads CASSERIGTQYF. CDR3 sequence (DNA): TGTGCCAGCAGTGAAAGAATAGGTACGCAGTATTTT.

This rearrangement joins TRBV4-1 to TRBJ2-1; 9 bases are shared with TRBD1. The CDR3 sequence is 17 residues long. Losses at the gene ends were 0 bases for V and 4 bases for J; bases not matched to a gene: 7. CDR1 and CDR2 from the germline V gene are MGHRA and YSYEKL. The CDR3: CASSQDPGQGTYNEQFF. CDR3 DNA: TGCGCCAGCAGCCAAGACCCGGGACAGGGCACTTACAATGAGCAGTTCTTC.

This chain joins TRBV20-1 and TRBJ2-1; possible D gene TRBD2, 6 bases. The CDR3 contains 11 residues. Per the germline V gene, CDR1 is DFQATT and CDR2 is SNEGSKA (reference sequence). The V end was cut by 6 bases, the J end by 9 bases, with 12 bases between. CDR3 protein: CSARLGGEQFF. In DNA form, the CDR3 reads TGCAGTGCCAGACTCGGGGGTGAGCAGTTCTTC.

This clonotype was seen ten or more times. The chain couples TRBV7-9 to TRBJ2-1, with 7 bases identical to TRBD2. V lost 1 base to trimming and J lost 7 bases; unmatched junction nucleotides: 16. The CDR3 has 18 residues. From germline, CDR1 is SEHNR and CDR2 FQNEAQ (reference sequence). The CDR3 sequence is CASSLVGRRERSRNEQFF. The CDR3 nucleotides are TGTGCCAGCAGCTTAGTGGGACGGCGGGAGCGGAGTAGAAATGAGCAGTTCTTC.

This rearrangement joins TRBV2 to TRBJ1-2, with 7 bases matching TRBD1. The CDR3 has 14 residues. The V gene end was trimmed by 0 bases and the J gene end by 6 bases; junction bases not matched to a gene: 4. Per germline, CDR1 SNHLY and CDR2 FYNNEI. The CDR3, as DNA: TGTGCCAGCAGTGAAGCGAGACAGGGAAATGGCTACACCTTC. Its translation: CASSEARQGNGYTF.

The rearrangement joins TRBV2 to TRBJ2-7; TRBD2 matches at 9 bases. Germline trimming cut 5 bases from V and 1 base from J; bases unmatched to any gene: 6. The germline V gene has CDR1 SNHLY and CDR2 FYNNEI. This CDR3 has 15 residues. The CDR3, as DNA: TGTGCCAGCAGTATGAGTAGCGGGGGATCCTACGAGCAGTACTTC. It translates to CASSMSSGGSYEQYF.

The chain uses TRBV29-1 and TRBJ1-1; 8 bases are shared with TRBD1. Germline assignment: CDR1 SQVTM and CDR2 ANQGSEA. This CDR3 comprises 14 residues. V shed 8 bases, J shed 1 base, and the junction held 9 bases outside the gene matches. CDR3: CSSVTGGPNTEAFF. For the CDR3, the DNA is TGCAGCAGCGTTACAGGGGGACCGAACACTGAAGCTTTCTTT.

The table lists this clonotype with a count of one. The chain uses TRBV20-1 and TRBJ2-7; D is possibly TRBD1 or TRBD2 (5 bases each). The V end was cut by 3 bases, the J end by 0 bases, with 6 bases between. This CDR3 has 12 residues. Per the germline V gene, CDR1 is DFQATT and CDR2 is SNEGSKA (reference sequence). The CDR3 here is CSASGTSYEQYF. CDR3 sequence (DNA): TGCAGTGCTAGCGGGACCTCCTACGAGCAGTACTTC.

V usage is TRBV24-1 and J usage is TRBJ2-2; weak D call: TRBD1 (6 bases). Germline V CDR1 and CDR2: KGHDR, SFDVKD. The CDR3 is made up of 14 amino acids. The V and J ends lost 3 bases and 6 bases respectively, with 10 bases between them. The CDR3 protein is CATSDDGTPGELFF. The DNA of the CDR3 is TGTGCCACCAGTGATGACGGGACACCCGGGGAGCTGTTTTTT.